Sequencing of this TCR beta chain was carried out in a study of cytomegalovirus exposure and HLA in healthy donors. About the research overall: When 398 donors were genotyped, approximately 81% of them were found to fall in the Caucasian-associated ancestry cluster.

About this clone: Its specificity is not known.

This CDR3 has 16 residues. The germline CDR1 and CDR2 sequences are SGHTS and YDEGEE. J gave up 1 base and V 1 base, and 7 bases lay outside the gene matches. 60 Vbeta and 13 Jbeta primers were used in PCR. Produced via immunoSEQ multiplex PCR; TCRdb's table is partial and in-frame only. The table includes about 130,000 clones, roughly four fifths detected once. General study results and limits: With DRB1 most and HLA-C fewest, TCR association rates differed between HLA loci in a later analysis.

This TCR came from a woman in her fifties or sixties in good health and CMV-seropositive. The chain recombines TRBV5-8 with TRBJ1-1; TRBD1 matches 7 bases. Sequenced material: PBMCs. CDR3 coding DNA: TGTGCCAGCAGCTTGAGTCTGGGACAGCCGAACACTGAAGCTTTCTTT. Its translation: CASSLSLGQPNTEAFF.